This TCR beta chain was documented in a study of response to subunit inactivated influenza vaccine. The V end lost 7 bases, the J end lost 0 bases, and 3 bases lay between the germline ends. Germline V gives CDR1 MGHDK, CDR2 SYGVNS. CDR3 length: 12 residues. MiXCR, run by TCRdb on the RT-PCR reads, gives a single entry per CDR3 protein. The table has around 530,000 distinct CDR3 sequences, about 10% seen once. This clonotype has just a few counts. A much more abundant neighbour one base away suggests this may be a read error. The TCR sequence derives from a man in his fifties or sixties who received an inactivated influenza vaccine. The V gene is TRBV25-1, the J gene TRBJ2-2; D gene unclear. The source material was PBMCs from blood, sampled on the day of vaccination. The CDR3 coding sequence is TGTGCCAGCAACCCGAACACCGGGGAGCTGTTTTTT. It yields the protein CASNPNTGELFF. Based on the CDR3 plus reference TRBV25-1 and TRBJ2-2, the full variable domain is EADIYQTPRYLVIGTGKKITLECSQTMGHDKMYWYQQDPGMELHLIHYSYGVNSTEKGDLSSESTVSRIRTEHFPLTLESARPSHTSQYLCASNPNTGELFFGEGSRLTVL.